A single sample is the source of the 3 T cell receptor beta chains below, sequenced in a study of siplizumab effects on memory and regulatory T cells. TCRdb keeps only in-frame clones here, not all; method: immunoSEQ multiplex PCR. The profile covers over 100,000 clones, with roughly nine tenths appearing a single time and around 1.1% taken by the ten largest. Source material: CD4+ T cells sorted from blood. These receptors came from a human donor in good health.

The chain has TRBV28 and TRBJ1-5; possible D gene TRBD1, 6 bases. The V and J ends lost 3 bases and 5 bases respectively, with 11 bases between them. CDR3 length equals 14 residues. Germline loops: CDR1 MDHEN, CDR2 SYDVKM. CDR3 region: CASSFSGGDQPQHF. The CDR3 DNA follows: TGTGCCAGCAGTTTCTCGGGGGGCGATCAGCCCCAGCATTTT.

The chain joins TRBV2 to TRBJ2-7; TRBD2 matches 7 bases. This CDR3 comprises 14 residues. Trimming cost V 10 bases and J 6 bases; bases outside gene matches: 15. Germline values: CDR1 SNHLY, CDR2 FYNNEI. The DNA for the CDR3 is TGTGCCACCTCTCCTGGGAGGGTCCTGGGCGAGCAGTACTTC. Its protein product is CATSPGRVLGEQYF.

V gene TRBV27 combines with J gene TRBJ2-7; no clear D gene. The CDR3 spans 12 residues. Germline values: CDR1 MNHEY, CDR2 SMNVEV (reference sequence). With 4 bases removed from V and 6 bases from J, the gap between germline ends came to 10 bases. CDR3 amino acids: CASSSTYREQYF. The CDR3 DNA sequence: TGTGCCAGCAGTTCGACGTACCGCGAGCAGTACTTC.